This T cell receptor (beta chain) is drawn from a study of blood T cell repertoires in COVID-19. As for the study in general: T cells, B-cell-depleted T cells, or PBMCs provided the cDNA or gDNA that served as material.

This table comes from immunoSEQ multiplex PCR, and its TCRdb copy is limited to in-frame clones, with some not included. The table shows tens of thousands of clones, with roughly 90% occurring only once. This receptor was identified in a man between 45 and 60 years old with active COVID-19. Specimen: peripheral blood.

The CDR3 bases are TGTGCCAGCAGCCAAGCCGGGGACTATGGGGGGGCCGGGGAGCTGTTTTTT. Protein product: CASSQAGDYGGAGELFF. The chain employs TRBV4-2 and TRBJ2-2, with TRBD2 matching 7 bases. This CDR3 is 17 amino acids long. Germline CDR1 is LGHNA and CDR2 is YNFKEQ. Losses at the gene ends were 1 base for V and 6 bases for J; bases not matched to a gene: 11.